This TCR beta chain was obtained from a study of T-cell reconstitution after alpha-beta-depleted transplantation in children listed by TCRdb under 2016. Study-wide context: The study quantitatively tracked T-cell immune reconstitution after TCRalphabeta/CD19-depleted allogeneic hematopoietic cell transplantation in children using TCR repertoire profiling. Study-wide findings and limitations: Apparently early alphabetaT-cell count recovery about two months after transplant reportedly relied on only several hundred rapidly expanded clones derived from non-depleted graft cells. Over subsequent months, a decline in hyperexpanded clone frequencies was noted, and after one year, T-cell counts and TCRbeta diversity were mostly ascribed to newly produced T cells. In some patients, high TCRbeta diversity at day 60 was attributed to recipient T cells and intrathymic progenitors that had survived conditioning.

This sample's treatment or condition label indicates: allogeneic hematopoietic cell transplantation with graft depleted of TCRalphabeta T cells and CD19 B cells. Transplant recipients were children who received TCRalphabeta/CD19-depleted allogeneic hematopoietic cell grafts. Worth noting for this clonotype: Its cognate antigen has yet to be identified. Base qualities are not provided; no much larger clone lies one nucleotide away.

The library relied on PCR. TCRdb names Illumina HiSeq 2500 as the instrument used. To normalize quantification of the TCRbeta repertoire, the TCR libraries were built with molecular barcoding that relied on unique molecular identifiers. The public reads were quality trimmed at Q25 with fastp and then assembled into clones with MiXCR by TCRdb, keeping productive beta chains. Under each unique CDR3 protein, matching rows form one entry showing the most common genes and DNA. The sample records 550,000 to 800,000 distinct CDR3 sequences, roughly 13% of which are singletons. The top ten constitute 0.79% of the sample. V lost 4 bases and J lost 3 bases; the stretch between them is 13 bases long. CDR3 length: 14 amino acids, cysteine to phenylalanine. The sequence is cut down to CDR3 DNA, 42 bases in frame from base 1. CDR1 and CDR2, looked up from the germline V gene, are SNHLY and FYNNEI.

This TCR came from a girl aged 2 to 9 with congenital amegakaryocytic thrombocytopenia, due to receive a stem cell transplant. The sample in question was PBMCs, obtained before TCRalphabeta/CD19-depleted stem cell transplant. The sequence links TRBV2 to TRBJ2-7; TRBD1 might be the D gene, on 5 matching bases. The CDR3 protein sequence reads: CASSVYRPNYEQYF. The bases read TGTGCCAGCAGTGTTTACAGGCCCAACTACGAGCAGTACTTC.